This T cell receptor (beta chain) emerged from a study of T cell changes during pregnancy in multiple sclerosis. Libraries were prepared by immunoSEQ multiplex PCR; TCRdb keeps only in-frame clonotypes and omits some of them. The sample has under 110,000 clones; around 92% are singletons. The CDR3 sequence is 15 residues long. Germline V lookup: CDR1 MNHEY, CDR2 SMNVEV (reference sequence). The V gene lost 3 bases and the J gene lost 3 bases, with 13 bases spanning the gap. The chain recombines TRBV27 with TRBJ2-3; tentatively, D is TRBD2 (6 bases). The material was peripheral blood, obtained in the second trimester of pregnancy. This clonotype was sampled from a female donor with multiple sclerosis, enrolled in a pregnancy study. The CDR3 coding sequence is TGTGCCAGCAGTTTGGAGGGAAGGAGGACAGATACGCAGTATTTT. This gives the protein CASSLEGRRTDTQYF.